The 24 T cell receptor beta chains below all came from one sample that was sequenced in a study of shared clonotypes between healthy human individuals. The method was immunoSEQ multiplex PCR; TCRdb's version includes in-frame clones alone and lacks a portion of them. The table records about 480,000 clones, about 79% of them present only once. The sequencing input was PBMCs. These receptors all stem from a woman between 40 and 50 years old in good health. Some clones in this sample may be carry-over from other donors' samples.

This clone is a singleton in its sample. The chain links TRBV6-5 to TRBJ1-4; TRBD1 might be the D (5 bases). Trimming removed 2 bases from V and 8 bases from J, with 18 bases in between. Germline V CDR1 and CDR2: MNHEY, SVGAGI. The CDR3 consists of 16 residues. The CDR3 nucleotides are TGTGCCAGCAGTTACGGGGCGGAAGGGGCGGGCGAAAAACTGTTTTTT. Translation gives CASSYGAEGAGEKLFF.

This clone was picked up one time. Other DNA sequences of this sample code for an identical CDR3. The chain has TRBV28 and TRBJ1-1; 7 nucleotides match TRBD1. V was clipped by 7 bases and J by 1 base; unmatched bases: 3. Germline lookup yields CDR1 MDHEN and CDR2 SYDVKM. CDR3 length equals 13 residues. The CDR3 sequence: CASTGGGNTEAFF. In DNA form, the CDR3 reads TGTGCCAGCACAGGGGGGGGGAACACTGAAGCTTTCTTT.

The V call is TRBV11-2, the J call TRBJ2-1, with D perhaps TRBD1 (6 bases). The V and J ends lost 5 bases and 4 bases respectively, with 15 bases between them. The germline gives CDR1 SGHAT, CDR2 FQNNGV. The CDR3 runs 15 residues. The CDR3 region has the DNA TGTGCCAGCAGCCCATCCGCCACAGGGTACAATGAGCAGTTCTTC. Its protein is CASSPSATGYNEQFF.

The CDR3 loop is CASSLTGANVLTF. The CDR3 region has the DNA TGTGCCAGCAGTTTAACTGGGGCCAACGTCCTGACTTTC. V is TRBV28 and J is TRBJ2-6, with D hard to call. Germline V CDR1 and CDR2: MDHEN, SYDVKM. CDR3 length: 13 residues. The ends were cut back, 2 bases at V and 2 bases at J, with 1 base in the middle.

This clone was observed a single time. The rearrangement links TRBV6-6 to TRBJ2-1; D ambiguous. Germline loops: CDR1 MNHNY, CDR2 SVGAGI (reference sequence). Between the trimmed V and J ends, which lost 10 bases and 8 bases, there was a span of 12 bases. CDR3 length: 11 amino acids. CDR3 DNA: TGTGCCACCCAAGGACCATATGAGCAGTTCTTC. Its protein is CATQGPYEQFF.

The CDR3 protein is CAWIRDGGGYTF. As DNA, the CDR3 is TGTGCCTGGATCAGGGACGGTGGAGGCTACACCTTC. The chain is built from TRBV30 and TRBJ1-2; D may be TRBD1 (5 bases). The CDR3 length is 12 residues. Per germline, CDR1 GTSNPN and CDR2 SVGIG (reference sequence). Trimming shortened V by 4 bases and J by 8 bases, and 14 bases separated the two germline ends.

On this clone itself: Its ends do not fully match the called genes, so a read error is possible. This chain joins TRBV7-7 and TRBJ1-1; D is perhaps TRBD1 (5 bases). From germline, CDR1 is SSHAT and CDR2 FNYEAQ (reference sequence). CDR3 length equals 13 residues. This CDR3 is CASSRDRNTEAFF. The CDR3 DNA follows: TGTGCTAGCAGCCGCGACAGAAACACTGAAGCTTTCTTT.

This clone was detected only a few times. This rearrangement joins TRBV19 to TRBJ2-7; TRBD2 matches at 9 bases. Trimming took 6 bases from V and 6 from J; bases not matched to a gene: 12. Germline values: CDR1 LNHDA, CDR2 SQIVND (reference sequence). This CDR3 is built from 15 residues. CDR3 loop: CASSVLAGEGAEQYF. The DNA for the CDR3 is TGTGCCAGTAGCGTTTTAGCGGGAGAGGGCGCCGAGCAGTACTTC.

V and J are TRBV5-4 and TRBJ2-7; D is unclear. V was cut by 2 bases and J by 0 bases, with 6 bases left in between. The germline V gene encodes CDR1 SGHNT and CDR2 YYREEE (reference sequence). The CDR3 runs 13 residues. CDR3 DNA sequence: TGTGCCAGCAGCTTTGAGGCCTCCTACGAGCAGTACTTC. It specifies CASSFEASYEQYF.

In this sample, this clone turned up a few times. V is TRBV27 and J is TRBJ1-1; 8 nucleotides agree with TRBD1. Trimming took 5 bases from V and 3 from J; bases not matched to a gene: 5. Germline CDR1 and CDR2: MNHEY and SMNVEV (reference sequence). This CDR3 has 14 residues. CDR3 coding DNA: TGTGCCAGCAGTCAGAGACAGGGGTACACTGAAGCTTTCTTT. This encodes CASSQRQGYTEAFF.

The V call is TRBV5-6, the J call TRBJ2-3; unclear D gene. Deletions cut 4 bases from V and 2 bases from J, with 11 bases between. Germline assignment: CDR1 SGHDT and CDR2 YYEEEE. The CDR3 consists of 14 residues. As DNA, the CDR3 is TGTGCCAGCAGCGTCGGGTTCTTCACAGATACGCAGTATTTT. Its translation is CASSVGFFTDTQYF.

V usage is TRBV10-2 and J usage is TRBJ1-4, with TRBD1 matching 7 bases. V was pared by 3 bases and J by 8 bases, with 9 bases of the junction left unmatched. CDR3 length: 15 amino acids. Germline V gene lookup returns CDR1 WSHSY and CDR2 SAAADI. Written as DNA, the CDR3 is TGCGCCAGCAGTGAATTGGACAGGCGGGAGGAAAAACTGTTTTTT. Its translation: CASSELDRREEKLFF.

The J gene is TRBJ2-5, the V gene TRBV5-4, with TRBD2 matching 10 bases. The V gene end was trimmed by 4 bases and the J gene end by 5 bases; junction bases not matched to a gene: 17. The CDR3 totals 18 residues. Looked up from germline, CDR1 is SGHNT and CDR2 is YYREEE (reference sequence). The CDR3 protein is CASSPGGASGRAVETQYF. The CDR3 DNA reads TGTGCCAGCAGCCCTGGGGGTGCCAGCGGGAGGGCCGTGGAGACCCAGTACTTC.

CDR3 region: CSVGPDRASPLHF. CDR3 nucleotide sequence: TGCAGCGTTGGACCCGACAGGGCTTCACCCCTCCACTTT. The chain recombines TRBV29-1 with TRBJ1-6; 7 positions match TRBD1. V trimming: 4 bases; J trimming: 9 bases; junction bases outside the gene matches: 6. Per germline, CDR1 SQVTM and CDR2 ANQGSEA. The CDR3 totals 13 residues.

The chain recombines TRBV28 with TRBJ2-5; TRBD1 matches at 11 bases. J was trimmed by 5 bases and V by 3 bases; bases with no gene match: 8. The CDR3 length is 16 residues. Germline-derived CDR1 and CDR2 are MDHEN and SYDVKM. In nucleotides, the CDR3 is TGTGCCAGCAGTTTCTGGACAGGGGGCGCTCGGGAGACCCAGTACTTC. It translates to CASSFWTGGARETQYF. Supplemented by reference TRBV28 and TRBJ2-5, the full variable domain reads DVKVTQSSRYLVKRTGEKVFLECVQDMDHENMFWYRQDPGLGLRLIYFSYDVKMKEKGDIPEGYSVSREKKERFSLILESASTNQTSMYLCASSFWTGGARETQYFGPGTRLLVL.

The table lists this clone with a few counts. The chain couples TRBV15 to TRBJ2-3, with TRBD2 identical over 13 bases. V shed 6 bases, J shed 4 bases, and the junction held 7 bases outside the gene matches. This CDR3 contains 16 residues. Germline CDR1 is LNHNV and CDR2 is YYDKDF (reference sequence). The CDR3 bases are TGTGCCACCAGAGAGGGACTAGCGGGATTGTCAGATACGCAGTATTTT. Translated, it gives CATREGLAGLSDTQYF.

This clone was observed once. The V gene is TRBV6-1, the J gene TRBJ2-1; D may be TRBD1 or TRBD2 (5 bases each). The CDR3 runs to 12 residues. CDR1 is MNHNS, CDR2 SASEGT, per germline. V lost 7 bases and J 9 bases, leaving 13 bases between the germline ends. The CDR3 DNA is TGTGCCAGCAAACTAGGGGCAGGTGAGCAGTTCTTC. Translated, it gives CASKLGAGEQFF.

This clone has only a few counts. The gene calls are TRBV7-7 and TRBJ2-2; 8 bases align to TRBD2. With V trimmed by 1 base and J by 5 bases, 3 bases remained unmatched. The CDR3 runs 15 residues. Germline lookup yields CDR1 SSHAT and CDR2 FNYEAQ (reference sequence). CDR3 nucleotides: TGTGCCAGCAGCTTAGTAGCGGGAAGTACCGGGGAGCTGTTTTTT. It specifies CASSLVAGSTGELFF.

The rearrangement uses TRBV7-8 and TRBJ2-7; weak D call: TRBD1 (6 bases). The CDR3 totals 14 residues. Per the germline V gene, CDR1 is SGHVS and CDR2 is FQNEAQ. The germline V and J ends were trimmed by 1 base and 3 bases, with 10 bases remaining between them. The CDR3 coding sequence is TGTGCCAGCAGCTTAGGTGGCAGGGGCTACGAGCAGTACTTC. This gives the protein CASSLGGRGYEQYF. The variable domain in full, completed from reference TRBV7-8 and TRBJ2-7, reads GAGVSQSPRYKVAKRGQDVALRCDPISGHVSLFWYQQALGQGPEFLTYFQNEAQLDKSGLPSDRFFAERPEGSVSTLKIQRTQQEDSAVYLCASSLGGRGYEQYFGPGTRLTVT.

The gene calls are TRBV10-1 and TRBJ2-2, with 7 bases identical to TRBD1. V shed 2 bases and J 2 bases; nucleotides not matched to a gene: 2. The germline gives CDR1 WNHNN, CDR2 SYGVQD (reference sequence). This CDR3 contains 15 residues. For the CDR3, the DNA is TGCGCCAGCAGTGAGGGACAGGCAAACACCGGGGAGCTGTTTTTT. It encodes CASSEGQANTGELFF.

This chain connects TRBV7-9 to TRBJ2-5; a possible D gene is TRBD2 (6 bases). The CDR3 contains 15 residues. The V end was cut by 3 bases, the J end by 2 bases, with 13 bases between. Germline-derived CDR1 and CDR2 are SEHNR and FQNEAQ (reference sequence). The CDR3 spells CASSFGLAPQETQYF. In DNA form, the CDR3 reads TGTGCCAGCAGCTTTGGCCTAGCGCCTCAAGAGACCCAGTACTTC.

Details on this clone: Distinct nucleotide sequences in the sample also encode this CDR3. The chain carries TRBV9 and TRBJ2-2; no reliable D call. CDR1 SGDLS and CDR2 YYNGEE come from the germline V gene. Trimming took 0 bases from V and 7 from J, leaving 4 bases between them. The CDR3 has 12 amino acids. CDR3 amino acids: CASSVGDGELFF. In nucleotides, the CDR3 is TGTGCCAGCAGCGTAGGGGACGGGGAGCTGTTTTTT.

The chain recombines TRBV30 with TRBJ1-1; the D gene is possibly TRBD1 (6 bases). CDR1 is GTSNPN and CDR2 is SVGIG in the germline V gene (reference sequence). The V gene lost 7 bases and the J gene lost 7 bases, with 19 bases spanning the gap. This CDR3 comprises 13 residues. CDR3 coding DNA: TGTGCCTCGCAAAGAACCGGGACATTTGAAGCTTTCTTT. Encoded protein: CASQRTGTFEAFF.

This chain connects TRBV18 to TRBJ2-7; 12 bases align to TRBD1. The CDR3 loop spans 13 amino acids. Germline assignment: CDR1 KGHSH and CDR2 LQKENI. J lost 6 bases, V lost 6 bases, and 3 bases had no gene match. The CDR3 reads CASSGTGGSEQYF. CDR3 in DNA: TGTGCCAGCTCCGGGACAGGGGGCAGCGAGCAGTACTTC.